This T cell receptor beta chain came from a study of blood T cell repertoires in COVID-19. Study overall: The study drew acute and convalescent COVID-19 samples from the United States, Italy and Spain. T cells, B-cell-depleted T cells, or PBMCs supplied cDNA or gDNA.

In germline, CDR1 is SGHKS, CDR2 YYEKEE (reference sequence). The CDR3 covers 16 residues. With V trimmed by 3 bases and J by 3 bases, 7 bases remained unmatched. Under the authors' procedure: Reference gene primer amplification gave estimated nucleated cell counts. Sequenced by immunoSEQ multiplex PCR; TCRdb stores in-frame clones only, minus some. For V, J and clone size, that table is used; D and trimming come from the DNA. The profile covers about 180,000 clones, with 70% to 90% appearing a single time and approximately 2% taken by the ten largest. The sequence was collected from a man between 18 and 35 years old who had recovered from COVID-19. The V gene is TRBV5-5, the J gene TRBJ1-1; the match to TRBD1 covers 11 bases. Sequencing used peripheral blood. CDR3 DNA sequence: TGTGCCAGCAGCTCAGGGACAGGGGGGATCGACACTGAAGCTTTCTTT. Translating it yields CASSSGTGGIDTEAFF.